Below are 18 T cell receptor beta chains sequenced from a single sample in a study of human T cells and chemical hapten exposure. Described time point: patch test 3, about 24 weeks after DPC sensitization. The treatment here: therapeutic diphenylcyclopropenone sensitization with weekly scalp DPC. TCRdb recomputed calls from the RACE reads with MiXCR, one row per CDR3 protein. The table includes tens of thousands of distinct CDR3 sequences, approximately 12% detected once. Sequencing used whole blood, obtained in connection with sensitization to the hapten diphenylcyclopropenone (DPC). These receptors all come from a woman in her forties or fifties with alopecia areata. Some clones in this sample may be carry-over from other donors' samples.

This clonotype was seen a handful of times. The chain couples TRBV5-1 to TRBJ1-1; D gene unclear. V lost 9 bases and J lost 0, with 12 bases in between. From germline, CDR1 is SGHRS and CDR2 YFSETQ. This CDR3 is 13 amino acids long. The CDR3 reads CATDRSMNTEAFF. CDR3 DNA: TGCGCCACCGATCGAAGCATGAACACTGAAGCTTTCTTT. Full variable domain (rest looked up from reference TRBV5-1 and TRBJ1-1): KAGVTQTPRYLIKTRGQQVTLSCSPISGHRSVSWYQQTPGQGLQFLFEYFSETQRNKGNFPGRFSGRQFSNSRSEMNVSTLELGDSALYLCATDRSMNTEAFFGQGTRLTVV.

This clonotype was counted ten times or more. The rearrangement links TRBV6-2 or TRBV6-3 to TRBJ1-2; a possible D gene is TRBD1 (5 bases). This CDR3 region has 13 residues. From germline, CDR1 is MNHEY and CDR2 SVGEGT. The ends were cut back, 2 bases at V and 3 bases at J, with 7 bases in the middle. The DNA of the CDR3 is TGTGCCAGCAGTTACGAGACAGACTATGGCTACACCTTC. Its translation is CASSYETDYGYTF.

The J gene is TRBJ1-2, the V gene TRBV29-1, with D unclear. There are 13 residues in the CDR3. CDR1 is SQVTM and CDR2 is ANQGSEA in the germline V gene. CDR3 sequence: CRATGGPQVPGTF. CDR3 nucleotides: TGCAGAGCCACCGGAGGACCCCAGGTCCCTGGCACCTTC.

This clonotype has at least ten counts. CDR3 protein: CSVHWDSKRANTGELFF. The CDR3 DNA is TGCAGCGTTCACTGGGACTCCAAAAGAGCGAACACCGGGGAGCTGTTTTTT. The chain employs TRBV29-1 and TRBJ2-2; D possibly corresponds to TRBD2 (6 bases). CDR1 is SQVTM, CDR2 ANQGSEA, per germline. Between the trimmed V and J ends, which lost 5 bases and 0 bases, there was a span of 19 bases. The CDR3 has 17 amino acids.

The chain combines TRBV19 with TRBJ1-6, with a weak D call TRBD1 (5 bases). With 9 bases removed from V and 7 bases from J, the gap between germline ends came to 16 bases. This CDR3 comprises 14 residues. Germline V CDR1 and CDR2: LNHDA, SQIVND (reference sequence). The CDR3 nucleotides are TGTGCCAGCCTGCTGACAGAAAGAAATTCACCCCTCCACTTT. Protein product: CASLLTERNSPLHF.

J is TRBJ1-5 and V is TRBV12-3 or TRBV12-4; tentatively, D is TRBD1 (5 bases). This CDR3 has 14 amino acids. V lost 8 bases and J 5 bases, leaving 16 bases between the germline ends. The CDR3 DNA reads TGTGCCAGCCGGGCCAGGGATCTGGATCAGCCCCAGCATTTT. It specifies CASRARDLDQPQHF.

V gene TRBV20-1 combines with J gene TRBJ2-5; 9 bases align to TRBD2. The CDR3 is 15 amino acids. V trimming: 4 bases; J trimming: 5 bases; junction bases outside the gene matches: 11. CDR1 and CDR2 (germline): DFQATT, SNEGSKA (reference sequence). In DNA form, the CDR3 reads TGCAGTGCTATAATAGGGGCTAGCGGGGTTGAGACCCAGTACTTC. Residues: CSAIIGASGVETQYF.

This clonotype was seen ten or more times. The V call is TRBV7-9, the J call TRBJ2-2; D is uncertain. V gave up 4 bases and J gave up 6 bases, with 15 bases separating them. Germline CDR1 reads SEHNR; CDR2 reads FQNEAQ (reference sequence). This CDR3 has 15 amino acids. CDR3 in DNA: TGTGCCAGCAGCTGGGGTGGTTCCCGGTCCGGGGAGCTGTTTTTT. Translation gives CASSWGGSRSGELFF.

This chain joins TRBV12-3 or TRBV12-4 and TRBJ1-3; D gene unclear. The CDR3 extends over 15 amino acids. V was clipped by 3 bases and J by 2 bases, with 11 bases between them. CDR3 amino acids: CASSFGVVAGNTIYF. DNA for the CDR3: TGTGCCAGCAGTTTCGGGGTCGTGGCTGGAAACACCATATATTTT.

The CDR3 is CASSLEGQNNSPLHF. In DNA form, the CDR3 reads TGCGCCAGCAGCTTGGAGGGACAGAATAATTCACCCCTCCACTTT. V usage is TRBV5-1 and J usage is TRBJ1-6, with 7 bases aligning to TRBD1. This CDR3 has 15 amino acids. V lost 0 bases and J lost 5; bases outside the gene matches: 2. CDR1 is SGHRS and CDR2 is YFSETQ in the germline V gene.

The chain has TRBV28 and TRBJ2-7; tentative D call: TRBD1 (6 bases). The CDR3 sequence is 12 residues long. The germline gives CDR1 MDHEN, CDR2 SYDVKM. V dropped 6 bases and J dropped 6 bases, with 12 bases sitting between them. CDR3 DNA: TGTGCCAGCAGCCGACAGGCCAGCGAGCAGTACTTC. Translating gives CASSRQASEQYF.

This clonotype was recorded a few times. This rearrangement joins TRBV19 to TRBJ2-1, with unresolved D. The ends were cut back, 3 bases at V and 7 bases at J, with 16 bases in the middle. Germline V gene sequence: CDR1 LNHDA, CDR2 SQIVND (reference sequence). This CDR3 is 15 amino acids long. DNA of the CDR3: TGTGCCAGTAGTATCATAACCGGGTCTCTAAATGAGCAGTTCTTC. Protein: CASSIITGSLNEQFF.

The chain recombines TRBV18 with TRBJ2-4, with D possibly matching TRBD2 (5 bases). CDR3 length: 13 residues. Germline V CDR1 and CDR2: KGHSH, LQKENI. The V end was cut by 0 bases, the J end by 8 bases, with 8 bases between. CDR3 sequence (DNA): TGTGCCAGCTCACCACCGCTCGGGGACATTCAGTACTTC. Its translation is CASSPPLGDIQYF.

The chain couples TRBV4-3 to TRBJ2-3, with 8 bases identical to TRBD2. Germline loops: CDR1 LGHNA, CDR2 YSLEER. J was trimmed by 1 base and V by 4 bases; bases with no gene match: 7. The CDR3 sequence is 16 residues long. The CDR3 protein is CASSLETGGGTDTQYF. CDR3 sequence (DNA): TGCGCCAGCAGCCTAGAGACGGGGGGGGGCACAGATACGCAGTATTTT.

This clonotype was picked up many times. The rearrangement joins TRBV7-9 to TRBJ1-1; D not certain. The CDR3 spans 18 residues. Germline V lookup: CDR1 SEHNR, CDR2 FQNEAQ (reference sequence). Trimming cost V 4 bases and J 5 bases, with 26 bases left between them. The CDR3 region has the DNA TGTGCCAGCAGCTCCCCAAAGGACCCCGGGCCCTTCAGAACTGAAGCTTTCTTT. Translating it yields CASSSPKDPGPFRTEAFF.

This clonotype was seen more than once but under ten times. J is TRBJ1-1 and V is TRBV6-5, with D possibly being TRBD1 (5 bases). Germline V gene lookup returns CDR1 MNHEY and CDR2 SVGAGI. V dropped 10 bases and J dropped 1 base, with 13 bases sitting between them. The CDR3 has 13 residues. The CDR3 loop is CATSRGGNTEAFF. The DNA of the CDR3 is TGTGCCACCTCAAGGGGAGGGAACACTGAAGCTTTCTTT.

This clonotype was seen only a few times. The V and J genes are TRBV11-2 and TRBJ2-5; a possible D gene is TRBD1 (5 bases). The CDR3 totals 14 residues. Trimming removed 3 bases from V and 4 bases from J, with 12 bases in between. CDR1 is SGHAT, CDR2 FQNNGV, per germline. This CDR3 reads CASSLASGIETQYF. Here the CDR3 DNA reads TGTGCCAGCAGCTTGGCCTCAGGGATAGAGACCCAGTACTTC.

In its sample, this clonotype was seen a few times. The chain carries TRBV7-8 and TRBJ1-1, with D possibly being TRBD1 (6 bases). Trimming removed 1 base at V and 4 bases at J, with 13 bases between. The CDR3 extends over 15 amino acids. Germline V gene lookup returns CDR1 SGHVS and CDR2 FQNEAQ. Here the CDR3 reads CASSLVVRGSTEAFF. The CDR3 DNA sequence: TGTGCCAGCAGCTTAGTTGTCAGGGGAAGCACTGAAGCTTTCTTT.